The clone carrying this T cell receptor beta chain was counted only a few times. Its antigen is not known. PCR involved 60 Vbeta and 13 Jbeta primers. Libraries were prepared by immunoSEQ multiplex PCR; TCRdb keeps only in-frame clonotypes and omits some of them. The table shows roughly 110,000 clones, with over 60% occurring only once. This entry is derived from a study of cytomegalovirus exposure and HLA in healthy donors. Findings and caveats of the study: Based on reports, TCR beta sequences accurately predicted HLA-A and HLA-B alleles for most subjects.

The germline V gene encodes CDR1 SEHNR and CDR2 FQNEAQ (reference sequence). The CDR3 spans 16 residues. J gave up 4 bases and V 5 bases, and 11 bases lay outside the gene matches. The TCR was taken from a woman aged 18-29 years in good health and CMV-seropositive. Sequencing input: PBMCs. This chain joins TRBV7-9 and TRBJ2-5, with TRBD1 matching 9 bases. The CDR3 DNA reads as TGTGCCAGCAGCCCGCAAGGGACAGGGAAAGGAGAGACCCAGTACTTC. This gives the protein CASSPQGTGKGETQYF.